The clone carrying this TCR beta chain was detected only a few times. Its antigen is as yet unknown. After 5'RACE with constant-segment primers, TCR alpha and TCR beta cDNA libraries carrying sample barcodes and UMIs were obtained. Using its own MiXCR run on the 5' RACE reads, TCRdb lists one record per CDR3 protein. The sample includes about 350,000 distinct CDR3 sequences, approximately 22% of them seen just once. These data belong to a study of T-cell memory formation after mild COVID-19. The CDR3 has 15 residues. V was cut by 0 bases and J by 1 base, with 9 bases left in between. Germline V gene data show CDR1 as LGHNA and CDR2 as YSLEER. Overall study results and limits: CD8+ contracting clones occupied EMRA, while CD4+ ones occupied mainly CM and EM.

Input material: PBMCs or a T cell subset sorted from them (not recorded which). The sequence was collected from a man younger than 35 who had mild COVID-19 (a few samples of this study predate the infection). Cell type and time point are not known. The V call is TRBV4-3, the J call TRBJ1-1; possibly TRBD1 for D (6 bases). CDR3 residues: CASSQETTGNTEAFF. The CDR3 region has the DNA TGCGCCAGCAGCCAAGAGACGACAGGGAACACTGAAGCTTTCTTT.